This T cell receptor (beta chain) was profiled in a study of blood T cell repertoires in COVID-19. As for the study in general: The analysed material was cDNA or gDNA that came from T cells, B-cell-depleted T cells, or PBMCs.

Only in-frame clones appear in the TCRdb table, and some are missing; sequencing was by immunoSEQ multiplex PCR. This repertoire shows just under 250,000 clones, 85% to 90% found once; its top ten account for 4.1%. Allocation to cohorts depended on clinical history reported by the participants. This clonotype was obtained from a woman aged 25 to 39 who had recovered from COVID-19. The sample was PBMCs or T cells enriched from blood (not recorded which).

For the CDR3, the DNA is TGTGCCAGCACCCTACGGTACTATGAGGTCTACACCTTC. It yields the protein CASTLRYYEVYTF. The chain combines TRBV12-3 or TRBV12-4 with TRBJ1-2; D gene unclear. V lost 7 bases, J lost 10 bases, and 19 bases lay in between. This CDR3 comprises 13 residues.